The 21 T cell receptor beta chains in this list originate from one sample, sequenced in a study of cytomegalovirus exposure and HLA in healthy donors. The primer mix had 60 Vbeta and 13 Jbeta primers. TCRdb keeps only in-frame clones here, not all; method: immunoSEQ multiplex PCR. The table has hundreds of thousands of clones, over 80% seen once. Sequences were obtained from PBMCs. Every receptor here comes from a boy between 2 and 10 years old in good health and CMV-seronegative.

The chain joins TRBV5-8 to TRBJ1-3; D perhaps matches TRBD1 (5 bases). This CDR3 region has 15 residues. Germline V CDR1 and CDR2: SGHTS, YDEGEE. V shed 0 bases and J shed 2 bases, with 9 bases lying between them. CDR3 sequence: CASSLGQGTGNTIYF. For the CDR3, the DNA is TGTGCCAGCAGCTTGGGGCAGGGCACTGGAAACACCATATATTTT.

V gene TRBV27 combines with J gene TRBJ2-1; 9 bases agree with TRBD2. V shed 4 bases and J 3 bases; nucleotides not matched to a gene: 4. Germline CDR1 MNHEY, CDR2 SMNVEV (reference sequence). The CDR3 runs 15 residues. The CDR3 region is CASSSGTSSYNEQFF. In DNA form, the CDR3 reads TGTGCCAGCAGTTCGGGGACTAGCAGCTACAATGAGCAGTTCTTC.

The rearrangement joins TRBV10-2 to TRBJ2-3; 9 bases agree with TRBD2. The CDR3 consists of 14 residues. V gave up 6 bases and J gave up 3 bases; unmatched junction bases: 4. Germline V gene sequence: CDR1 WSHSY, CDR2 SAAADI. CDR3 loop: CASRGGGATDTQYF. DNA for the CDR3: TGCGCCAGCAGGGGCGGGGGGGCAACAGATACGCAGTATTTT.

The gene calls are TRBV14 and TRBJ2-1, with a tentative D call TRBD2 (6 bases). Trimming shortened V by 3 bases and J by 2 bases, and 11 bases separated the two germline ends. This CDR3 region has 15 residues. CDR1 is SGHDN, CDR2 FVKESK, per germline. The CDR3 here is CASSQDYTPYNEQFF. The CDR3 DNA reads TGTGCCAGCAGCCAGGACTACACGCCCTACAATGAGCAGTTCTTC.

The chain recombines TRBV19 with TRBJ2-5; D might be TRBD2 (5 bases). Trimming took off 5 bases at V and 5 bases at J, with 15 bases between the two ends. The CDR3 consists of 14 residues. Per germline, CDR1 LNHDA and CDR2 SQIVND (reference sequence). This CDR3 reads CASSLAPSGETQYF. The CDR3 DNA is TGTGCCAGTAGTCTGGCCCCCTCGGGGGAGACCCAGTACTTC.

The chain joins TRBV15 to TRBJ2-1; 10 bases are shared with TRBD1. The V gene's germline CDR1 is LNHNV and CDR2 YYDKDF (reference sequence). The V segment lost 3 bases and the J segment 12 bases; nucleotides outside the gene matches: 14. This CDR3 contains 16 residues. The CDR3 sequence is CATSSESPGQGRLQFF. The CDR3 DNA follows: TGTGCCACCAGCAGCGAAAGCCCGGGACAGGGGCGTTTGCAGTTCTTC.

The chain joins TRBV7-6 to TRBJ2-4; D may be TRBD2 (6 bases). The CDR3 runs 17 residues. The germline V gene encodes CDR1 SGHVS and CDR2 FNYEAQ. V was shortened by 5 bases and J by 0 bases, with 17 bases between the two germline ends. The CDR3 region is CASSPVSGTLAKNIQYF. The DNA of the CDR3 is TGTGCCAGCAGCCCAGTATCGGGGACTTTAGCCAAAAACATTCAGTACTTC.

This chain's CDR3 is CATSRDMAYEQYF. The CDR3 DNA reads as TGTGCCACCAGCAGGGACATGGCTTACGAGCAGTACTTC. The chain employs TRBV15 and TRBJ2-7, with D perhaps TRBD1 (5 bases). CDR1 is LNHNV, CDR2 YYDKDF, per germline (reference sequence). Trimming stripped 3 bases from V and 4 bases from J, with 10 bases between. This CDR3 is 13 amino acids long.

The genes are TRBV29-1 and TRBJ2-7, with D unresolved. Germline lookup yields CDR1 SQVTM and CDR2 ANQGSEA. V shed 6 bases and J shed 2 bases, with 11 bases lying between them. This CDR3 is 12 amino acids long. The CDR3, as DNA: TGCAGCGTATTGACAAGTCCCTACGAGCAGTACTTC. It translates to CSVLTSPYEQYF.

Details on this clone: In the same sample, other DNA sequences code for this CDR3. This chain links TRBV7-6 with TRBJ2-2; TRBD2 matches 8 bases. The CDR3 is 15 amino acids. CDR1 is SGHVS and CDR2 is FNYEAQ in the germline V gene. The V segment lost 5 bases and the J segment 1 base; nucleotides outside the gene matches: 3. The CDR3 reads CASSPSGGNTGELFF. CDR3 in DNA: TGTGCCAGCAGCCCCAGCGGGGGGAACACCGGGGAGCTGTTTTTT.

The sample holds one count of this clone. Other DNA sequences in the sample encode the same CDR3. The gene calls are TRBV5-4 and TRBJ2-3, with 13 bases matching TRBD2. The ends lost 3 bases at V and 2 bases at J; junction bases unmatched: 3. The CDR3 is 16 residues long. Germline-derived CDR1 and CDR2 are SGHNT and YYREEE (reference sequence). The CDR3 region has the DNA TGTGCCAGCAGCTGGGGACTAGCGGGGCCCACAGATACGCAGTATTTT. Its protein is CASSWGLAGPTDTQYF.

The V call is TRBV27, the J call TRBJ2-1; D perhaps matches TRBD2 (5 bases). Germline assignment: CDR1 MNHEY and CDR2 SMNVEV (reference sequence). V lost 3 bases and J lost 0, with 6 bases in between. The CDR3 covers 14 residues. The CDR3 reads CASSLGSSYNEQFF. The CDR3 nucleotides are TGTGCCAGCAGTTTGGGGAGCTCCTACAATGAGCAGTTCTTC.

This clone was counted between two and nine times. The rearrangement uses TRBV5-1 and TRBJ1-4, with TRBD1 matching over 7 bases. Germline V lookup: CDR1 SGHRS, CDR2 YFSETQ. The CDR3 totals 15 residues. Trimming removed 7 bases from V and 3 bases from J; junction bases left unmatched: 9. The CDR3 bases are TGCGCCAGCTCCGGCCCCGGACAGGCTAATGAAAAACTGTTTTTT. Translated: CASSGPGQANEKLFF.

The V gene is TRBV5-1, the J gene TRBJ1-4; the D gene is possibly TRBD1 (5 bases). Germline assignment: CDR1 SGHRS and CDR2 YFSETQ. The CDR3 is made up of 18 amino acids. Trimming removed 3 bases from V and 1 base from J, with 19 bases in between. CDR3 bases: TGCGCCAGCAGCTCCAATACGGGGGGATTTCGAACTAATGAAAAACTGTTTTTT. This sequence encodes CASSSNTGGFRTNEKLFF.

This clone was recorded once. The CDR3 region is CASSRPQLQAFF. Written as DNA, the CDR3 is TGTGCCAGCAGCCGGCCACAGCTCCAAGCTTTCTTT. This chain joins TRBV11-2 and TRBJ1-1; D is undetermined. V was shortened by 5 bases and J by 9 bases, with 13 bases between the two germline ends. CDR1 is SGHAT, CDR2 FQNNGV, per germline. This CDR3 contains 12 residues.

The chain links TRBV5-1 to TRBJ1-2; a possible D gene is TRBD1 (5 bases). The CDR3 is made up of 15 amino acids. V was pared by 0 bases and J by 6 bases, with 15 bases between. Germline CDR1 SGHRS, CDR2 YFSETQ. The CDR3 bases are TGCGCCAGCAGCTTGGTCGGTCAGGGTGCGAATGGCTACACCTTC. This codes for CASSLVGQGANGYTF.

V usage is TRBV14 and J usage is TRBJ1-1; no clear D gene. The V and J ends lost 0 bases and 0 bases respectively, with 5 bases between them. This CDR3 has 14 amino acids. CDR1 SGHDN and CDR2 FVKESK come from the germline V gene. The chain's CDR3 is CASSQEAVNTEAFF. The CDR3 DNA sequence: TGTGCCAGCAGCCAAGAGGCAGTGAACACTGAAGCTTTCTTT.

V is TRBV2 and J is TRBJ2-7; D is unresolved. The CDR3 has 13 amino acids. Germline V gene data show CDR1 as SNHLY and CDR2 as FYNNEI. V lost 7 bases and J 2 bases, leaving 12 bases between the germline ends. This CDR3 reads CASMVLRTYEQYF. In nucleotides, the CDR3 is TGTGCCAGCATGGTCTTGCGGACCTACGAGCAGTACTTC.

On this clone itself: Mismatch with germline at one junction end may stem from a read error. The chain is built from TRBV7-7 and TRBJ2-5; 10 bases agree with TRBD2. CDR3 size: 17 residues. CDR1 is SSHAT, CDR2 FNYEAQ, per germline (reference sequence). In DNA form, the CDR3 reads TGTGCTAGCAGCTTAGCGGGGGCTAGCGGGAGCATGGAGACCCAGTACTTC. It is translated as CASSLAGASGSMETQYF.

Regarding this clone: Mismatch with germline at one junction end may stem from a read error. The CDR3 sequence is CSSSPRGGGLQETQYF. The CDR3 coding sequence is TGTTCCAGCAGCCCACGCGGGGGGGGCCTCCAAGAGACCCAGTACTTC. The chain uses TRBV7-9 and TRBJ2-5, with 9 bases lining up with TRBD2. The CDR3 loop spans 16 amino acids. Looked up from germline, CDR1 is SEHNR and CDR2 is FQNEAQ (reference sequence).

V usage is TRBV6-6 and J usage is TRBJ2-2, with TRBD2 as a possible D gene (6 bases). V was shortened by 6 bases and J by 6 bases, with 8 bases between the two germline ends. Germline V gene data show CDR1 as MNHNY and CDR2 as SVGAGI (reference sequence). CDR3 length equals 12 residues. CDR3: CASRAGPGELFF. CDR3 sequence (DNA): TGTGCCAGCAGGGCGGGACCCGGGGAGCTGTTTTTT.